The 18 T cell receptor beta chains listed next were all sequenced from one sample in a study of cytomegalovirus exposure and HLA in healthy donors. Primers included in the PCR were 60 Vbeta and 13 Jbeta primers. Here immunoSEQ multiplex PCR was the method, and the copy in TCRdb shows in-frame clones only, minus some. The sample includes about 57,000 clones, roughly 83% of them seen just once. Material: PBMCs. The receptors shown here come from a man aged 25 to 40 in good health and CMV-seronegative.

J is TRBJ2-3 and V is TRBV4-3; D remains unclear. The germline V gene encodes CDR1 LGHNA and CDR2 YSLEER. The CDR3 totals 15 residues. Trimming removed 1 base at V and 6 bases at J, with 14 bases between. The CDR3 nucleotides are TGCGCCAGCAGCCAAGTTCTCCCCCCCGAGGATACGCAGTATTTT. Its protein product is CASSQVLPPEDTQYF.

The chain has TRBV29-1 and TRBJ2-7, with TRBD1 identical over 10 bases. After removal of 4 bases from V and 1 base from J, the junction contained 4 bases not matched to a gene. CDR1 and CDR2 (germline): SQVTM, ANQGSEA. This CDR3 has 14 amino acids. The CDR3 spells CSVGEGQGSYEQYF. CDR3 DNA: TGCAGCGTTGGGGAGGGACAGGGGTCCTACGAGCAGTACTTC.

Worth noting for this clone: The same CDR3 arises from other DNA sequences in this sample as well. V is TRBV27 and J is TRBJ1-1, with D tentatively TRBD1 (5 bases). Trimming pared 3 bases from V and 2 bases from J, leaving 7 bases between. The germline gives CDR1 MNHEY, CDR2 SMNVEV (reference sequence). This CDR3 region has 13 residues. CDR3 region: CASSLTVNTEAFF. The CDR3 DNA reads TGTGCCAGCAGTTTGACAGTTAACACTGAAGCTTTCTTT.

This sequence joins TRBV4-2 and TRBJ1-3; tentative D call: TRBD1 (6 bases). The CDR3 extends over 17 amino acids. V lost 4 bases to trimming and J lost 0 bases, with 16 bases between them. CDR1 LGHNA and CDR2 YNFKEQ come from the germline V gene. The CDR3 nucleotides are TGTGCCAGCAGCCCACTACAGGGCTTGGGCTCTGGAAACACCATATATTTT. Amino acid sequence: CASSPLQGLGSGNTIYF.

The rearrangement uses TRBV7-2 and TRBJ1-2, with D possibly matching TRBD1 (5 bases). Trimming removed 5 bases at V and 13 bases at J, with 11 bases between. Germline V gives CDR1 SGHTA, CDR2 FQGNSA. The CDR3 covers 10 residues. Here the CDR3 DNA reads TGTGCCAGCAGCCAGACAGTATCCACCTTC. Protein product: CASSQTVSTF.

V is TRBV27 and J is TRBJ1-4; TRBD1 aligns across 7 bases. With V trimmed by 6 bases and J by 4 bases, 5 bases remained unmatched. This CDR3 spans 14 amino acids. Germline CDR1 reads MNHEY; CDR2 reads SMNVEV (reference sequence). The CDR3 spells CASRLQGNNEKLFF. The CDR3 coding sequence is TGTGCCAGCAGGCTACAGGGGAATAATGAAAAACTGTTTTTT.

V and J are TRBV12-5 and TRBJ2-3, with D unresolved. This CDR3 spans 16 amino acids. CDR1 LGHNT and CDR2 FRNRAP come from the germline V gene. Trimming took 5 bases from V and 5 from J, leaving 20 bases between them. DNA of the CDR3: TGTGCTAGTGGTCTCCCGGTCCACCCTATTGGAGATACGCAGTATTTT. Amino acids: CASGLPVHPIGDTQYF.

J is TRBJ1-4 and V is TRBV7-9; TRBD1 might be the D (6 bases). The CDR3 consists of 14 residues. Looked up from germline, CDR1 is SEHNR and CDR2 is FQNEAQ (reference sequence). Trimming took 5 bases from V and 10 from J, leaving 17 bases between them. The CDR3 sequence: CASSPGQPGPKLFF. CDR3 sequence (DNA): TGTGCCAGCAGCCCTGGACAGCCGGGGCCAAAACTGTTTTTT.

The genes are TRBV6-6 and TRBJ2-7; 8 bases map to TRBD2. Germline lookup yields CDR1 MNHNY and CDR2 SVGAGI (reference sequence). With 6 bases clipped from V and 4 bases from J, the junction kept 8 bases outside the gene matches. The CDR3 loop spans 14 amino acids. The CDR3 DNA follows: TGTGCCAGCAGCCCCGGGGGGGCGGATTACGAGCAGTACTTC. Its translation: CASSPGGADYEQYF.

This chain connects TRBV5-1 to TRBJ1-4, with 7 nucleotides matching TRBD1. The trim removed 3 bases at V and 5 bases at J, leaving 10 bases unmatched. Looked up from germline, CDR1 is SGHRS and CDR2 is YFSETQ. The CDR3 spans 16 residues. The CDR3 loop is CASSSLPGQINEKLFF. CDR3 nucleotides: TGCGCCAGCAGCTCCCTTCCGGGACAGATAAATGAAAAACTGTTTTTT. The whole variable domain, filled in from reference TRBV5-1 and TRBJ1-4, reads KAGVTQTPRYLIKTRGQQVTLSCSPISGHRSVSWYQQTPGQGLQFLFEYFSETQRNKGNFPGRFSGRQFSNSRSEMNVSTLELGDSALYLCASSSLPGQINEKLFFGSGTQLSVL.

The V gene is TRBV2, the J gene TRBJ1-2; the D gene is possibly TRBD1 (5 bases). The CDR3 is 12 residues long. Germline-derived CDR1 and CDR2 are SNHLY and FYNNEI. Trimming shortened V by 8 bases and J by 4 bases, and 11 bases separated the two germline ends. The CDR3, as DNA: TGTGCCAGCGTGGAAAGGGGCTATGGCTACACCTTC. Protein product: CASVERGYGYTF.

The rearrangement links TRBV10-3 to TRBJ2-1; TRBD2 aligns across 7 bases. V lost 3 bases, J lost 6 bases, and 2 bases stayed unmatched. This CDR3 region has 13 residues. The germline V gene encodes CDR1 ENHRY and CDR2 SYGVKD. CDR3 loop: CAISEGGSNEQFF. The CDR3 bases are TGTGCCATCAGTGAAGGCGGGAGCAATGAGCAGTTCTTC.

The chain carries TRBV7-2 and TRBJ2-7; possibly TRBD1 for D (5 bases). Looked up from germline, CDR1 is SGHTA and CDR2 is FQGNSA. The CDR3 is made up of 15 amino acids. Trimming cost V 1 base and J 2 bases, with 12 bases left between them. CDR3 region: CASSLDRQPTYEQYF. As DNA, the CDR3 is TGTGCCAGCAGCTTAGACCGACAGCCCACCTACGAGCAGTACTTC.

This clone was detected only once. This chain connects TRBV14 to TRBJ1-1; D is possibly TRBD1 (5 bases). Germline lookup yields CDR1 SGHDN and CDR2 FVKESK. The CDR3 is 13 residues long. The V end was cut by 4 bases, the J end by 11 bases, with 17 bases between. The DNA for the CDR3 is TGTGCCAGCAGCCCTCAGGGTCCGGTACCGGCTTTCTTT. Encoded protein: CASSPQGPVPAFF.

The chain links TRBV5-4 to TRBJ2-2, with a possible D match to TRBD2 (6 bases). The CDR3 runs 16 residues. Trimming took off 1 base at V and 2 bases at J, with 12 bases between the two ends. Germline V gene data show CDR1 as SGHNT and CDR2 as YYREEE (reference sequence). CDR3 residues: CASSLMGGSNTGELFF. The CDR3 DNA follows: TGTGCCAGCAGCTTGATGGGGGGTAGTAACACCGGGGAGCTGTTTTTT.

This chain connects TRBV13 to TRBJ2-3; 8 nucleotides match TRBD2. This CDR3 is 15 amino acids long. Germline CDR1 and CDR2: PRHDT and FYEKMQ (reference sequence). J was trimmed by 4 bases and V by 4 bases; bases with no gene match: 7. The CDR3 nucleotides are TGTGCCAGCAGCTCAAGCGGGAGAGGGGCAGATACGCAGTATTTT. Protein sequence: CASSSSGRGADTQYF.

The chain uses TRBV10-3 and TRBJ1-2, with TRBD1 identical over 7 bases. Trimming cost V 4 bases and J 4 bases; bases outside gene matches: 6. Per the germline V gene, CDR1 is ENHRY and CDR2 is SYGVKD. The CDR3 is 14 amino acids. CDR3 coding DNA: TGTGCCATCAGTGGAGCCGGGACAGCCTATGGCTACACCTTC. Translating gives CAISGAGTAYGYTF.

The CDR3 is CATSAGTPGTGELFF. CDR3 DNA: TGTGCCACCAGCGCCGGGACTCCCGGGACCGGGGAGCTGTTTTTT. The V and J genes are TRBV15 and TRBJ2-2; tentatively, D is TRBD2 (6 bases). V was clipped by 5 bases and J by 5 bases, with 15 bases between them. Germline CDR1 is LNHNV and CDR2 is YYDKDF (reference sequence). This CDR3 is built from 15 residues.